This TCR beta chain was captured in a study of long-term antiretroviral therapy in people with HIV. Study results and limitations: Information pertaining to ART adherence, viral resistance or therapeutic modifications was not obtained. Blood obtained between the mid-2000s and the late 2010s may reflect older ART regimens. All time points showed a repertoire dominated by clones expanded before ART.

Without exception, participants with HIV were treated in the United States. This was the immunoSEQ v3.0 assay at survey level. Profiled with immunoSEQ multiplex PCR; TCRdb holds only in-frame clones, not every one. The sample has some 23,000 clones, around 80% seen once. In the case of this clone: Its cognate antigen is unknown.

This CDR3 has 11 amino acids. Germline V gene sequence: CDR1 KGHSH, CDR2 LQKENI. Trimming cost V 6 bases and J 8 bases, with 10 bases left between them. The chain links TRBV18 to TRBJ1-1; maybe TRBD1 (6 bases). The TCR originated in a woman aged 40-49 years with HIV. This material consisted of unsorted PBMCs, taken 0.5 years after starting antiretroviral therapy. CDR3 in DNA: TGTGCCAGCTCCCCTGACAGGGAAGCTTTCTTT. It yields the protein CASSPDREAFF.